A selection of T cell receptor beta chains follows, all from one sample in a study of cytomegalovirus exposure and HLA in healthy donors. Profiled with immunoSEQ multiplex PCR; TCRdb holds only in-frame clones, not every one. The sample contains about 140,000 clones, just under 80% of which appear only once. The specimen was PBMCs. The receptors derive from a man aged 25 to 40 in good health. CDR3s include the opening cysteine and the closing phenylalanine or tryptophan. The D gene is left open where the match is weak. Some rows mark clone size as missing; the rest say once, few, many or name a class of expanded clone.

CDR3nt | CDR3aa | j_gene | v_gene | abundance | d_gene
TGTTCCAGCAACTTCGATAGCCCCTACAATGAGCAATTCTTC | CSSNFDSPYNEQFF | TRBJ2-1 | TRBV7-9 | NA | NA
TGTGCCAGCAGTTTGCCTTGGCAGGCCGAGACCCAGTACTTC | CASSLPWQAETQYF | TRBJ2-5 | TRBV28 | NA | NA
TGTGCCAGCAGTCTAGCCCCTACAGGGGACTATGGCTACACCTTC | CASSLAPTGDYGYTF | TRBJ1-2 | TRBV6-6 | NA | TRBD1
TGCGCCAGCAGCTTGGAGGCCAGGGGGAATGAAAAACTGTTTTTT | CASSLEARGNEKLFF | TRBJ1-4 | TRBV5-1 | NA | TRBD1
TGCGCCAGCAGCGAAAGACTAGCGGGAGGGTTGGGTGAGCAGTTCTTC | CASSERLAGGLGEQFF | TRBJ2-1 | TRBV4-3 | NA | TRBD2
TGTGCCAGCAGTGAATTTAAGCCTAGCGGGTTCAACGAGCAGTACTTC | CASSEFKPSGFNEQYF | TRBJ2-7 | TRBV6-1 | once | TRBD2
TGCGCCAGCGGTGCCGGGACTAGCGCCGGGGAGCTGTTTTTT | CASGAGTSAGELFF | TRBJ2-2 | TRBV5-1 | once | TRBD2
TGTGCCAGCAGTGCGCCCCGAGGGAACACTGAAGCTTTCTTT | CASSAPRGNTEAFF | TRBJ1-1 | TRBV6-1 | NA | NA
TGTGCCAGTAGTCCAGGAGGGGCCGGAAACACCATATATTTT | CASSPGGAGNTIYF | TRBJ1-3 | TRBV19 | NA | NA
TGTGCCAGCAGTCTTGGGGGAGGGACCTACGAGCAGTACTTC | CASSLGGGTYEQYF | TRBJ2-7 | TRBV9 | NA | TRBD2
TGTGCCAGCAGTGACCGACTAGGGAATGTTTACAATGAGCAGTTCTTC | CASSDRLGNVYNEQFF | TRBJ2-1 | TRBV28 | NA | NA
TGTGCCAGCAGCGTACCGGGACAGGGGGCCCGAAACATTCAGTACTTC | CASSVPGQGARNIQYF | TRBJ2-4 | TRBV5-6 | NA | TRBD1
TGTGCAAGTCGCTTGGGACAGGGAGACTGTATTTCCTACAATGAGCAGTTCTTC | CASRLGQGDCISYNEQFF | TRBJ2-1 | TRBV12-2 | NA | NA
TGCAGCGTACCGACAGGGGCCGGGGAGCTGTTTTTT | CSVPTGAGELFF | TRBJ2-2 | TRBV29-1 | NA | TRBD1
TGTGCCAGCTCACCCGGGGGGGATCAGCCCCAGCATTTT | CASSPGGDQPQHF | TRBJ1-5 | TRBV18 | NA | NA
TGTGCCAGCATCAAGGGGACAGGGGGAATGCAGTACTTC | CASIKGTGGMQYF | TRBJ2-7 | TRBV6-5 | NA | TRBD1
TGTGCCAGCAGTTTATCCTATAGCAATCAGCCCCAGCATTTT | CASSLSYSNQPQHF | TRBJ1-5 | TRBV27 | few | NA
TGTGCCAGCACCCTCTCCTCGGAGGACAGGCCATCAACTAATGAAAAACTGTTTTTT | CASTLSSEDRPSTNEKLFF | TRBJ1-4 | TRBV9 | NA | TRBD1
TGTGCCAGCAGCGCGACCTTAATGGAGGGCACCATATATTTT | CASSATLMEGTIYF | TRBJ1-3 | TRBV9 | NA | NA
TGTGCCAGCAGCTTAGTAGGGGGCGAGGGAGCTTTCTTT | CASSLVGGEGAFF | TRBJ1-1 | TRBV7-8 | NA | TRBD1
TGTGCCAGCAGTTTAGAGGGATTGTGGGGCTACACCTTC | CASSLEGLWGYTF | TRBJ1-2 | TRBV28 | NA | NA
TGTGCCAGCAGCCATGTTTATAGCAATCAGCCCCAGCATTTT | CASSHVYSNQPQHF | TRBJ1-5 | TRBV16 | few | NA
TGTGCCAGCAGACAACAGGGCCCAGAGACCCAGTACTTC | CASRQQGPETQYF | TRBJ2-5 | TRBV6-1 | NA | NA
TGCAGCGTCTCCTCCGGGACAGGGGGAGAGACCCAGTACTTC | CSVSSGTGGETQYF | TRBJ2-5 | TRBV29-1 | NA | TRBD1
TGTGCCAGCAGTCCGGACAGGCAAAGGGGTGGCTACACCTTC | CASSPDRQRGGYTF | TRBJ1-2 | TRBV6-5 | NA | TRBD1
TGTGCCAGCTCGCCGCTGACTAGCGGGTCTGGCAATGAGCAGTTCTTC | CASSPLTSGSGNEQFF | TRBJ2-1 | TRBV18 | NA | TRBD2
TGTGCCAGCAGTGCACGGGACAACTATAATTCACCCCTCCACTTT | CASSARDNYNSPLHF | TRBJ1-6 | TRBV6-1 | once | NA
TGTGCCAGCAGCTTGGCGGATACGCAGTATTTT | CASSLADTQYF | TRBJ2-3 | TRBV5-6 | NA | NA
TGCGCCAGCAGCTTGGCAGGGTCTGGCTATGGCTACACCTTC | CASSLAGSGYGYTF | TRBJ1-2 | TRBV5-1 | NA | NA
TGTGCCAGCAGCCTTCGTGGGGGGTCAGAGCAGTACTTC | CASSLRGGSEQYF | TRBJ2-7 | TRBV14 | NA | NA
TGTGCCAGATTGGGACTAGCGGGAGCAGAGGGCCTCTCTTTACGGGAGCAGTACTTC | CARLGLAGAEGLSLREQYF | TRBJ2-7 | TRBV27 | NA | TRBD2
TGTGCCAGCAGCCAAGGGGAGGCGGGATTGAGAGATACGCAGTATTTT | CASSQGEAGLRDTQYF | TRBJ2-3 | TRBV7-2 | NA | NA
TGTGCCAGCAGTTACTCCAGGGGCACAGATACGCAGTATTTT | CASSYSRGTDTQYF | TRBJ2-3 | TRBV6-5 | few | NA
TGTGCCAGCAGCTTCGTGAGCTCCTACAATGAGCAGTTCTTC | CASSFVSSYNEQFF | TRBJ2-1 | TRBV5-4 | NA | NA
TGTGCCAGCAGCTCGATAAGGGACTGGCGGAACATTCAGTACTTC | CASSSIRDWRNIQYF | TRBJ2-4 | TRBV11-2 | NA | NA
TGTGCCAGCAGTCCCACAGGGGCCCCCCTTCATGGGGAGCAGTACTTC | CASSPTGAPLHGEQYF | TRBJ2-5 | TRBV11-3 | NA | TRBD1
TGTGCCAGCAGCAAGGGACGACAGGGCGACCAAGAGACCCAGTACTTC | CASSKGRQGDQETQYF | TRBJ2-5 | TRBV21-1 | NA | NA
TGTGCCAGCAGCTCCGGGCTAGCGGCCCAACGCACAGATACGCAGTATTTT | CASSSGLAAQRTDTQYF | TRBJ2-3 | TRBV7-9 | NA | TRBD2
TGTGCCAGCAGCCCTGGGACAGCTGAAGCTTTCTTT | CASSPGTAEAFF | TRBJ1-1 | TRBV9 | NA | TRBD1
TGTGCCAGTAGTATAGATGTACCAACCGGGACAGGGCAAGAGACCCAGTACTTC | CASSIDVPTGTGQETQYF | TRBJ2-5 | TRBV19 | NA | TRBD1
TGCGCCAGCAGCTTGTCAACTAGCGGGGGAAATGAGCAGTTCTTC | CASSLSTSGGNEQFF | TRBJ2-1 | TRBV5-1 | NA | TRBD2
TGTGCCACCAGGAGGGACAGGGACCAGACTGAAGCTTTCTTT | CATRRDRDQTEAFF | TRBJ1-1 | TRBV15 | NA | TRBD1
TGTGCCACCAGCCATTTCCTCACAGGGACGACTAATGAAAAACTGTTTTTT | CATSHFLTGTTNEKLFF | TRBJ1-4 | TRBV15 | NA | NA
TGTGCCAGCAGCGAGCCCGCGGCGGGAACGTCGTACAATGAGCAGTTCTTC | CASSEPAAGTSYNEQFF | TRBJ2-1 | TRBV9 | NA | NA
TGTGCCAGCAGCGTAGGTGGAGGGCGGGGCAATGAGCAGTTCTTC | CASSVGGGRGNEQFF | TRBJ2-1 | TRBV9 | NA | NA
TGTGCCAGCAGCTTAGAGGTGGGACTAGCGAGCTACAATGAGCAGTTCTTC | CASSLEVGLASYNEQFF | TRBJ2-1 | TRBV11-2 | NA | TRBD2
TGTGCCAGTGGGGGGGATTGGAATGAGCAGTTCTTC | CASGGDWNEQFF | TRBJ2-1 | TRBV19 | few | TRBD2
TGTGCCAGCAGTTTAAGGGGTGGGCTCTACAATGAGCAGTTCTTC | CASSLRGGLYNEQFF | TRBJ2-1 | TRBV27 | NA | NA
TGTGCCAGTAAAGGAGGGTGGTCAACTAATGAAAAACTGTTTTTT | CASKGGWSTNEKLFF | TRBJ1-4 | TRBV19 | NA | NA
TGTGCCAGCAGCTTGGCGGGACAAAAGAACACTGAAGCTTTCTTT | CASSLAGQKNTEAFF | TRBJ1-1 | TRBV5-5 | NA | NA
TGTGCCAGCAGCGTAGTGGCAGGGGGTCGCTACGAGCAGTACTTC | CASSVVAGGRYEQYF | TRBJ2-7 | TRBV9 | NA | TRBD1
TGTGCCAGCAGCGCGAGCGGGAGGGACACCGGGGAGCTGTTTTTT | CASSASGRDTGELFF | TRBJ2-2 | TRBV9 | NA | TRBD2
TGTGCCAGCGGCCGACGGGGGGAAATAGGAGAGACCCAGTACTTC | CASGRRGEIGETQYF | TRBJ2-5 | TRBV28 | NA | TRBD2
TGTGCCAGCAGCCCCATTTACGGGAGCACCTACAATGAGCAGTTCTTC | CASSPIYGSTYNEQFF | TRBJ2-1 | TRBV9 | NA | NA
TGTGCCAGCTCACCCGGGACTAGGGGTGTCAATGAGCAGTTCTTC | CASSPGTRGVNEQFF | TRBJ2-1 | TRBV18 | few | TRBD2
TGTGCCAGCAGTCCCCGATCTGAGGCTAGCGGGAGGTACGAGCAGTACTTC | CASSPRSEASGRYEQYF | TRBJ2-7 | TRBV27 | few | TRBD2
TGTGCCAGCACCGAGCTAGCGGGAGGCTACGAGCAGTACTTC | CASTELAGGYEQYF | TRBJ2-7 | TRBV28 | NA | TRBD2